This T cell receptor (beta chain) derives from a study of shared clonotypes between healthy human individuals. The CDR3 loop spans 14 amino acids. Germline CDR1 is KGHSH and CDR2 is LQKENI. V dropped 6 bases and J dropped 4 bases, with 13 bases sitting between them. The authors distributed each subset's genomic DNA evenly over several immunoSEQ plates. The table came from immunoSEQ multiplex PCR; TCRdb's copy has only in-frame clones and leaves some out. Of a few million clones detected, 80% to 95% appear once; the ten largest clones hold 0.3% to 0.4%. Donors comprised only Caucasian adults living in Nashville, Tennessee. Findings and caveats of the study: Non-shared clonotypes were found to have lower generation probabilities than the clonotypes that were shared by all four of the sorted-subset donors.

In the case of this clone: The antigen remains undetermined.

The sequenced material came from naive CD4+ T cells from PBMCs. The subset: CD45RA+ positively selected. The chain joins TRBV18 to TRBJ2-1; D is perhaps TRBD2 (5 bases). The TCR was taken from a man younger than 35 in good health. Some clones in this sample may be carry-over from other donors' samples. This CDR3 reads CASSEAGMYNEQFF. The DNA for the CDR3 is TGTGCCAGCTCTGAGGCGGGTATGTACAATGAGCAGTTCTTC. Together with reference TRBV18 and TRBJ2-1, the CDR3 gives the full variable domain: NAGVMQNPRHLVRRRGQEARLRCSPMKGHSHVYWYRQLPEEGLKFMVYLQKENIIDESGMPKERFSAEFPKEGPSILRIQQVVRGDSAAYFCASSEAGMYNEQFFGPGTRLTVL.